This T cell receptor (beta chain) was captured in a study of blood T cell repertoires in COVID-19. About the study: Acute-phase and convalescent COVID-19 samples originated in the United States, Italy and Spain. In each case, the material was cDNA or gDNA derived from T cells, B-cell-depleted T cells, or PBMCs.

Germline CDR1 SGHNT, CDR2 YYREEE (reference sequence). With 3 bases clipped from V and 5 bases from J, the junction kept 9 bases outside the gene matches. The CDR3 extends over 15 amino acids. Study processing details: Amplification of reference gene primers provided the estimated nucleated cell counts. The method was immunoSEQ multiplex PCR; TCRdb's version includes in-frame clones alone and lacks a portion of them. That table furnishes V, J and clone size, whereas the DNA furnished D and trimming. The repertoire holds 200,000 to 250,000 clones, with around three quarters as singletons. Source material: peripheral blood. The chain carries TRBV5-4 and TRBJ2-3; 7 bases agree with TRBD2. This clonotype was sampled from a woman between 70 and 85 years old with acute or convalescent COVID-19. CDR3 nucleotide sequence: TGTGCCAGCAGCTCTGGGGGGGGAGGGGTAGATACGCAGTATTTT. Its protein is CASSSGGGGVDTQYF.